The source of this T cell receptor beta chain is a study of identical twins. TCRdb ran MiXCR on the 5' RACE reads and lists one entry per CDR3 protein. The top ten hold roughly 1.5% of the sample, which has some 900,000 distinct CDR3 sequences, about 12% seen once. The CDR3 is 14 residues long. Trimming pared 11 bases from V and 3 bases from J, leaving 20 bases between. This same sample was also part of a study on yellow fever vaccine responses in identical twins.

The chain joins TRBV12-3 or TRBV12-4 to TRBJ2-7; D call uncertain. The receptor was isolated from a woman aged 18-29 years in good health. Sequencing was done on a sample of PBMCs. CDR3 loop: CAGLEIPLIYEQYF. CDR3 nucleotides: TGTGCCGGATTAGAGATTCCCCTTATCTACGAGCAGTACTTC.